This TCR beta chain is drawn from a study of tissue T cells after allogeneic stem cell transplantation. Study-level points and caveats: TCR repertoires tracked anatomic similarity, regardless of disease or transplant status.

Repertoires were generated with immunoSEQ multiplex PCR, while TCRdb's copy carries only in-frame clones and drops some. The sample lists several thousand clones; roughly 50% were seen once. This clone was seen a few times. Its antigen is unidentified. Gene names are mouse gene names. The CDR3 end falls 1 residue outside the read, so it is completed with the germline J gene. Time point meaning: mouse harvest day 7 after allogeneic transplant. Tail vein injection delivered 10^7 T-cell-depleted bone marrow cells and 10^6 splenic CD5+ T cells. Mice had MHC-mismatched B6 into BALB/c GVHD, sampled day 7 or 14. V shed 5 bases, J shed 4 bases, and the junction held 3 bases outside the gene matches. Germline CDR1 and CDR2: NNHNN and SYGAGS (reference sequence). The CDR3 runs 12 residues.

The rearrangement uses TRBV13-2 and TRBJ2-7; 7 bases align to TRBD2. The clonotype originates from a female BALB/c mouse given C57BL/6 T cells with graft-versus-host disease after an allogeneic hematopoietic cell transplant. The sequencing input was lymph node tissue. The CDR3 loop reads CASGDWVYEQYF. CDR3 bases read: TGTGCCAGCGGAGACTGGGTGTATGAACAGTAC.